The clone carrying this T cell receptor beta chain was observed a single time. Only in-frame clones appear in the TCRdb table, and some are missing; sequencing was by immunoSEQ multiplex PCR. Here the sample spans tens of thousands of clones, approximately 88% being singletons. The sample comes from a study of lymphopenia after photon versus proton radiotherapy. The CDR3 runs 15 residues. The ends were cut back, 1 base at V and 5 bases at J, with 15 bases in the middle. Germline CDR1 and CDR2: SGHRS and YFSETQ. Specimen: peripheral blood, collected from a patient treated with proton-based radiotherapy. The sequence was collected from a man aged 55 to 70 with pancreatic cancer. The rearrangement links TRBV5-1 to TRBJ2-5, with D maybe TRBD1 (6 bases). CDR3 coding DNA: TGCGCCAGCAGCTTGACAGGGTACTTGGGGGAGACCCAGTACTTC. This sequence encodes CASSLTGYLGETQYF.